This TCR beta chain was captured by sequencing in a study of beta chain bispecific antibodies for T cell cancers (dated by TCRdb to 2020 to 2023). About the study as a whole: Healthy donor T cells were cocultured with T cell leukemia lines and bispecific antibodies, then TRBV sequencing of surviving cells measured the depletion of each TRBV family. Surface TRBV12 (TRBV12-3) was expressed on Jurkat cells, and surface TRBV5-5 was expressed on HPB-ALL cells. Paper-wide results and their limitations: Every sequenced sample was a mix of normal T cells and leukemia cell line cells, and most of the targeted TRBV signal originated from the leukemia cells instead of the normal T cells. Cross-reactivity of the anti-TRBV5-5 antibody with TRBV5-6 was attributed to high sequence similarity between the two genes.

The libraries included unique molecular identifier barcodes, and the barcodes were used to quantify clonotypes. Qiagen AllPrep DNA/RNA Micro kits were used to isolate total RNA, and an Agilent TapeStation was used to check RNA quality. TCR beta libraries were constructed by 5' RACE, in which cDNA synthesis was followed by two PCR steps with TCR beta constant-region gene-specific primers. Sequencing of the TCR beta libraries was done on an Illumina MiSeq platform. Turning to the authors' computational methods: MIGEC, MiXCR and VDJtools were used for read processing. Clonotype frequency was calculated as the fraction of unique molecular identifiers assigned to a given clonotype among all unique molecular identifiers in the sample. Any TRBV gene that IMGT lists as a pseudogene or open reading frame, and is therefore nonfunctional, such as TRBV1, TRBV12-1 and TRBV21, was left out. The public reads were reanalyzed by TCRdb: fastp trimming at Q25, MiXCR alignment, in-frame beta chains only. Rows with one shared CDR3 protein collapse into an entry with the most common genes and DNA. The V and J calls here are based on TCRdb, not the publication. The sample table shows some 17,000 distinct CDR3 sequences, and about 1.9% are seen once. 6.5% to 8.5% of the sample rests with the top ten.

CDR3 length: 18 amino acids, cysteine to phenylalanine. Kept here is only the CDR3 DNA, which spans 54 bases and is read in frame from base 1. The germline V gene supplies CDR1 SGDLS and CDR2 YYNGEE. Relative to germline, V is missing 0 bases and J is missing 4 bases, with 11 bases of the junction outside any gene match. T cells were expanded from blood mononuclear cells for around 3 days using either anti-CD3 antibody OKT3 or CD3/CD28 Dynabeads. The expanded T cells were grown in RPMI 1640 containing 10% fetal bovine serum, recombinant human IL-2 (100 IU/ml) and IL-7 (roughly 5.4 ng/ml). Each coculture mixed 5 x 10^4 or so target cells and 5 x 10^4 or so normal T cells with bispecific antibody in approximately 100 ul and was incubated at 37 degrees C for roughly 16 hours. Every bispecific antibody was made of two single-chain variable fragments expressed in a single-chain diabody format with a His tag. Effector T cells were obtained from healthy human donors, and peripheral blood mononuclear cells were isolated from leukapheresis samples by Ficoll density gradient centrifugation.

Many counts were recorded for this clonotype. The antigen it recognizes is unknown. Base-call qualities are not available, and no considerably larger clone is one nucleotide away. The clonotype comes from a human donor in good health. Some clones in this sample may be carry-over from other donors' samples. Recombination linked TRBV9 to TRBJ2-1, with 9 bases aligning to TRBD2. The specimen sequenced was healthy donor T cells cultured with leukemia cells. The CDR3 here reads CASSVGASGVLRYNEQFF. The DNA reads as follows: TGTGCCAGCAGCGTAGGGGCTAGCGGGGTGCTAAGATACAATGAGCAGTTCTTC.